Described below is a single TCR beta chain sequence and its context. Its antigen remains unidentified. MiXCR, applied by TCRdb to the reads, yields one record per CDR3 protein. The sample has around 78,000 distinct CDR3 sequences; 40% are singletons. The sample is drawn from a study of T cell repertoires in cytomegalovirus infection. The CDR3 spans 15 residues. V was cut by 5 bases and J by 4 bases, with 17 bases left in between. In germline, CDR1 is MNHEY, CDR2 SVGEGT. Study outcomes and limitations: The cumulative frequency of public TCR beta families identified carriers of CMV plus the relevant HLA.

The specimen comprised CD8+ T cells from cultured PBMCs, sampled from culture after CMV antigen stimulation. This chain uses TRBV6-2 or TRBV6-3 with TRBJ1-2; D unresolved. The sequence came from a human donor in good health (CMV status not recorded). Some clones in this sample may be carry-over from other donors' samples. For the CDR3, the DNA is TGTGCCAGCAGTACCGGGCCTCTTATCTCCTATGGCTACACCTTC. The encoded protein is CASSTGPLISYGYTF.